The rows below give T cell receptor beta chains drawn from one sample of a study of cytomegalovirus exposure and HLA in healthy donors. TCRdb's copy holds only in-frame clones and misses some; the assay was immunoSEQ multiplex PCR. Of 150,000 to 200,000 clones in the sample, roughly 79% were seen once. The sequencing input was PBMCs. These receptors all come from a man between 18 and 29 years old in good health and CMV-seropositive. Each CDR3 is given with its conserved first and last residue. D genes are given only for firm matches. Clone size is not always given. Where it is, it says once, few, many or a class for expanded clones.

length	V	size	D	J	DNA	CDR3
13	TRBV27	-	-	TRBJ1-2	TGTGCCAGCAGTTTAGGAGTAGACTATGGCTACACCTTC	CASSLGVDYGYTF
15	TRBV7-9	-	-	TRBJ2-1	TGTGCCAGCAGCTTGGGCAGGGCCTCCTACAATGAGCAGTTCTTC	CASSLGRASYNEQFF
20	TRBV9	-	TRBD2	TRBJ2-3	TGTGCCAGCAGCCCAGCGACTAGCGGGAGTGTTCGCTGGGGCACAGATACGCAGTATTTT	CASSPATSGSVRWGTDTQYF
15	TRBV7-9	-	-	TRBJ2-7	TGTGCCAGCAGCCCGGGGGACGGGAGTGCTGACGAGCAGTACTTC	CASSPGDGSADEQYF
13	TRBV7-2	-	-	TRBJ1-5	TGTGCCAGCAGCTTACAGGGGAATCAGCCCCAGCATTTT	CASSLQGNQPQHF
14	TRBV6-5	-	-	TRBJ1-1	TGTGCCAGCAAAAAACCCCAGGGGTCCACTGAAGCTTTCTTT	CASKKPQGSTEAFF
21	TRBV7-2	-	TRBD1	TRBJ1-2	TGTGCCAGCAGCTTAGCGCATCCCACAGGGGGCTTGGGGGGTGTAAACTATGGCTACACCTTC	CASSLAHPTGGLGGVNYGYTF
17	TRBV5-5	-	-	TRBJ1-2	TGTGCCAGCACCGAGAGCTTTAGGGGTAGCAGGGCGGATGGCTACACCTTC	CASTESFRGSRADGYTF
15	TRBV27	-	-	TRBJ1-1	TGTGCCAGCAGTTTATATAACAGGATGAACACTGAAGCTTTCTTT	CASSLYNRMNTEAFF
14	TRBV7-5	-	-	TRBJ2-7	TGTGCCAGAAGCCGCTGGGGCCGAGGGGGGAGGGCGTACTTC	CARSRWGRGGRAYF
15	TRBV7-2	-	-	TRBJ1-2	TGTGCCAGCAGCCCTGGACTGACCATCAACTATGGCTACACCTTC	CASSPGLTINYGYTF
14	TRBV5-6	-	-	TRBJ1-2	TGTGCCAGCAGCTTGGAACGGACTAATTATGGCTACACCTTC	CASSLERTNYGYTF
15	TRBV2	-	TRBD1	TRBJ2-7	TGTGCCAGCAGTAGACAGGGCTCATCCATCTACGAGCAGTACTTC	CASSRQGSSIYEQYF
14	TRBV7-2	few	TRBD2	TRBJ2-1	TGTGCCAGCAGCTTGGGACTAGCCGTCAATGAGCAGTTCTTC	CASSLGLAVNEQFF
14	TRBV11-2	-	TRBD1	TRBJ1-1	TGTGCCAGCAGCAAGGGACAGGGGGAGTCTGAAGCTTTCTTT	CASSKGQGESEAFF
14	TRBV6-1	once	TRBD2	TRBJ2-7	TGTGCCAGTGGGGTAGCGGGAGAGGATTACGAGCAGTACTTC	CASGVAGEDYEQYF
13	TRBV4-1	-	-	TRBJ1-1	TGCGCCAGCAGCCGAGGACACCTCACTGAAGCTTTCTTT	CASSRGHLTEAFF
13	TRBV29-1	once	TRBD1	TRBJ2-1	TGCAGTGCCAGACAGGGGGCGACCTATGAGCAGTTCTTC	CSARQGATYEQFF
16	TRBV7-2	-	-	TRBJ2-1	TGTGCCGGAGGACAGGGAGGGGCTGGGTCCTACAATGAGCAGTTCTTC	CAGGQGGAGSYNEQFF
16	TRBV7-9	-	-	TRBJ1-2	TGTGCCAGCAGCTTTGGAGTAAGGGGAATCGACTATGGCTACACCTTC	CASSFGVRGIDYGYTF
14	TRBV30	-	-	TRBJ1-3	TGTGCCTGGAGTGTAGGGGTTTCCGGAAACACCATATATTTT	CAWSVGVSGNTIYF
15	TRBV30	-	TRBD2	TRBJ2-5	TGTGCCTGGAGCCTACTAGCGGCCGAATGGGAGACCCAGTACTTC	CAWSLLAAEWETQYF
15	TRBV5-1	-	-	TRBJ2-5	TGCGCCAGCAGCCACTGGGGGGGGGCAGCGGAGACCCAGTACTTC	CASSHWGGAAETQYF
16	TRBV19	once	TRBD2	TRBJ2-7	TGTGCCAGTAGTCGAAATCTAGCGGGAGGGTATCACGAGCAGTACTTC	CASSRNLAGGYHEQYF
19	TRBV5-6	-	TRBD2	TRBJ2-5	TGTGCCAGCAGCGGGGTCAGCGGGAGGGGATTTTTTTTTGTGGAGACCCAGTACTTC	CASSGVSGRGFFFVETQYF
14	TRBV27	-	TRBD1	TRBJ1-1	TGTGCCAGCAGCCGACCCGGGACAGGGGCCGTAGCTTTCTTT	CASSRPGTGAVAFF
16	TRBV28	-	TRBD1	TRBJ1-2	TGTGCCAGCAGCCGAGGGACAGAACCTCTGAACTATGGCTACACCTTC	CASSRGTEPLNYGYTF
15	TRBV6-5	-	TRBD2	TRBJ2-7	TGTGCCAGCAGGGGGACTAGCGACCACTTCTACGAGCAGTACTTC	CASRGTSDHFYEQYF
12	TRBV6-5	-	-	TRBJ2-7	TGTGCCAGCGGGGACAACTCCTACGAGCAGTACTTC	CASGDNSYEQYF
11	TRBV5-1	-	-	TRBJ1-1	TGCGCCAGCAGCAATGGCCTTGAAGCTTTCTTT	CASSNGLEAFF
17	TRBV7-9	once	TRBD2	TRBJ2-3	TGTGCCAGCAGCTTAGGTATCGGGACTAGTGAAACAGATACGCAGTATTTT	CASSLGIGTSETDTQYF
13	TRBV5-4	-	-	TRBJ2-7	TGTGCCAGCAGCTTGGGGGGCAAAAACGAGCAGTACTTC	CASSLGGKNEQYF
13	TRBV15	-	-	TRBJ2-7	TGTGCCACCAGCAGAGATTACAGCCACGAGCAGTACTTC	CATSRDYSHEQYF
15	TRBV5-5	-	TRBD1	TRBJ2-5	TGTGCCAGCAGCTCTTGGACAGGGGGGTTGGAGACCCAGTACTTC	CASSSWTGGLETQYF
13	TRBV28	few	-	TRBJ2-7	TGTGCCAGCAGTCCGTCTAGCCCGCACGAGCAGTACTTC	CASSPSSPHEQYF
14	TRBV5-1	-	-	TRBJ2-3	TGCGCCAGCAGCATACAGCCCTCCGCAGATACGCAGTATTTT	CASSIQPSADTQYF
17	TRBV19	-	TRBD2	TRBJ2-2	TGTGCCAGTAGTATGTTCGCGGGAGGGCCAATCACCGGGGAGCTGTTTTTT	CASSMFAGGPITGELFF
16	TRBV6-5	few	-	TRBJ1-6	TGTGCCAGCAGTTACTCAGTCGGGGTTGGAAATTCACCCCTCCACTTT	CASSYSVGVGNSPLHF
13	TRBV4-3	-	-	TRBJ2-5	TGCGCCAGCAGCCAAGGACTACAAGAGACCCAGTACTTC	CASSQGLQETQYF
12	TRBV10-1	-	-	TRBJ2-7	TGCGCCAGCAGTACCTACTCCTACGAGCAGTACTTC	CASSTYSYEQYF
15	TRBV5-6	once	-	TRBJ2-7	TGTGCCAGCAGCTTAACGGGACTCGATTCCTACGAGCAGTACTTC	CASSLTGLDSYEQYF
14	TRBV27	-	-	TRBJ2-2	TGTGCCAGCAGTTTGTCGGGTTACACCGGGGAGCTGTTTTTT	CASSLSGYTGELFF
13	TRBV27	-	-	TRBJ1-1	TGTGCCAGCAGTTGGACGGGGTACACTGAAGCTTTCTTT	CASSWTGYTEAFF
15	TRBV29-1	once	-	TRBJ1-1	TGCAGCGTTGAAGATCCCCCAGGGCTGAACACTGAAGCTTTCTTT	CSVEDPPGLNTEAFF
15	TRBV6-5	-	-	TRBJ2-1	TGTGCCAGCAGTTACTCCCGGCGGGTGATAAATGAGCAGTTCTTC	CASSYSRRVINEQFF
15	TRBV28	few	-	TRBJ1-2	TGTGCCAGCATCGGAGGGCTTCCGGGCTCCAGGGGCTACACCTTC	CASIGGLPGSRGYTF
16	TRBV6-5	-	-	TRBJ2-7	TGTGCCAGCAGTTACTCGACTGGTGGAATAAACTACGAGCAGTACTTC	CASSYSTGGINYEQYF
14	TRBV5-6	-	TRBD1	TRBJ1-1	TGTGCCAGCAGCTTAGACAGGGGGAACACTGAAGCTTTCTTT	CASSLDRGNTEAFF
12	TRBV4-1	-	TRBD2	TRBJ2-5	TGCGCCAGCAGGGGAGCGGGAGAGGTCCAGTACTTC	CASRGAGEVQYF
15	TRBV27	few	-	TRBJ1-2	TGTGCCAGCAGTCCCTTGCCTGGGACAACATATGGCTACACCTTC	CASSPLPGTTYGYTF
15	TRBV7-2	-	-	TRBJ2-5	TGTGCCAGCAGCTTAGTGTGGCGAACCCAAGAGGCCCAGTACTTC	CASSLVWRTQEAQYF
14	TRBV7-2	once	TRBD2	TRBJ2-7	TGTGCCAGCAGCTTAGAACTAGCGGGAGACGAGCAGTACTTC	CASSLELAGDEQYF
15	TRBV15	-	TRBD2	TRBJ2-3	TGTGCCACCAGCGGACTAGCTCGGGGCACAGATACGCAGTATTTT	CATSGLARGTDTQYF
13	TRBV12-5	once	TRBD1	TRBJ1-2	TGTGCTAGTGGATCGACAGGGTTGAACGGCTACACCTTC	CASGSTGLNGYTF
13	TRBV27	-	-	TRBJ1-1	TGTGCCAGCTCGGGAGGGCAATTCACTGAAGCTTTCTTT	CASSGGQFTEAFF